This T cell receptor (beta chain) was found in a study of beta chain features in type 1 diabetes. The entirety of the isolated RNA underwent reverse transcription, so expressed TCRB transcripts were sequenced. Produced via immunoSEQ multiplex PCR; TCRdb's table is partial and in-frame only. The data hold 150,000 to 200,000 clones, with less than 9.5% observed a single time. Study-wide results and caveats: Any HLA type influence on TCRB rearrangement was left unresolved here. Although PCR might favor shorter templates, it would do so equally in patients and controls.

Deletions cut 6 bases from V and 1 base from J, with 12 bases between. The germline CDR1 and CDR2 sequences are SGHRS and YFSETQ. This CDR3 contains 14 residues. There are a few counts of this clone. Its antigen is unknown. This sequence originates from a woman aged 18-35 years in good health. The rearrangement uses TRBV5-1 and TRBJ2-3; D gene uncertain. Sequences were obtained from central memory CD4+ T cells from blood. This CDR3 reads CASTGGRGTDTQYF. The CDR3 nucleotides are TGCGCCAGCACCGGTGGGCGAGGCACAGATACGCAGTATTTT.